The source of this T cell receptor beta chain is a study of CD8+ T cells in alopecia areata. The wider study: Tofacitinib continued for 6 to 18 months and was then withheld for 6 months.

On this clone: Antigen specificity is unknown.

Germline loops: CDR1 LNHDA, CDR2 SQIVND (reference sequence). The CDR3 has 12 amino acids. Trimming left V 4 bases short and J 7 bases short, with 8 bases between. Study-wide points: Mouse data revealed clearer TCR sharing than patient data did, a gap possibly tied to HLA. A large proportion of expanded lesional clones were detected persisting in scalp and blood during tofacitinib.

The authors extracted RNA and reverse transcribed it into cDNA as the sequencing template. Assay: immunoSEQ multiplex PCR; the TCRdb copy retains only in-frame clones and omits some. In the table there are more than 110,000 clones, roughly four fifths of which are singletons. The treatment was: oral pan-JAK inhibitor, 5-10 mg twice daily. It was from alopecia areata patients that lesional scalp punch biopsies and peripheral blood were collected. This TCR derives from a human donor with alopecia areata. The input for sequencing was CD8+ T cells sorted from blood, taken at week 4, from a patient treated with tofacitinib. V is TRBV19 and J is TRBJ2-1; D not certain. The CDR3 DNA sequence: TGTGCCAGTAGTAAAGGGTGGAATGAGCAGTTCTTC. Translating it yields CASSKGWNEQFF.